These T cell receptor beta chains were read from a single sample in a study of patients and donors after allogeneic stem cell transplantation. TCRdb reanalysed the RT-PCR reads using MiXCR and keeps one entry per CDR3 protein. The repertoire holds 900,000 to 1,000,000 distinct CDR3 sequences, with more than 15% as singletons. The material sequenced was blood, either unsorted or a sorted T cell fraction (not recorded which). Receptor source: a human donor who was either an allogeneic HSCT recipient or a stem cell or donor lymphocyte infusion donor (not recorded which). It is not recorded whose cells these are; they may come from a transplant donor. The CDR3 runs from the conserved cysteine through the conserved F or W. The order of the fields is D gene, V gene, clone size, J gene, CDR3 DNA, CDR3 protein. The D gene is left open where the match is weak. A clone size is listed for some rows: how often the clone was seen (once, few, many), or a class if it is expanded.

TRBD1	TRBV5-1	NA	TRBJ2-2	TGCGCCAGCAGCTTGGCTGGACAGGGGCTCACCGGGGAGCTGTTTTTT	CASSLAGQGLTGELFF
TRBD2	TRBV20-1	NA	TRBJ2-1	TGCAGTGCTAGGGGTGGGACTAGCGGATCCAATGAGCAGTTCTTC	CSARGGTSGSNEQFF
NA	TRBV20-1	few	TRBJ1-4	TGCAGTGCTAGGAATGAAAAACTGTTTTTT	CSARNEKLFF
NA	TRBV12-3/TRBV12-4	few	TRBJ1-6	TGTGCCAGCAGCCAAAAGGGGACTTACTCACCCCTCCACTTT	CASSQKGTYSPLHF
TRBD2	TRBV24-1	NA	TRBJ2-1	TGTGCCACCAGTGATCTCGGGACTAGCGCCGATGAGCAGTTCTTC	CATSDLGTSADEQFF
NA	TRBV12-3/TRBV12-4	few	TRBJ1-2	TGTGCCAGCAGTTTGACGGCCCCATCCTATGGCTACACCTTC	CASSLTAPSYGYTF
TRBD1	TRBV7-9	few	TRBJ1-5	TGTGCCAGCAGCACCGGGACAGGGGTGAATCAGCCCCAGCATTTT	CASSTGTGVNQPQHF
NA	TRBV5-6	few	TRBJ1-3	TGTGCCAGCAGCGCGGGACCGTCCTCTGGAAACACCATATATTTT	CASSAGPSSGNTIYF
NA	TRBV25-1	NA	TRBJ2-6	TGTGCCAGCAGTGGATCTCGGCTCTCTGGGGCCAACGTCCTGACTTTC	CASSGSRLSGANVLTF
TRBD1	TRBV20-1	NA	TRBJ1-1	TGCAGTGCCGAAACCCTTATACAGGGGGTCGATGAAGCTTTCTTT	CSAETLIQGVDEAFF
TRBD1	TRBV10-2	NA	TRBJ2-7	TGCGCCAGCAGTAGGAATGGGGACAGCTCGGGGGAGCAGTACTTC	CASSRNGDSSGEQYF
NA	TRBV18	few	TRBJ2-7	TGTGCCAGCTCACCAGGGGAAGAGCAGTACTTC	CASSPGEEQYF
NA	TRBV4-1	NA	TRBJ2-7	TGCGCCAGCAGCCAAGATGTCGGACAGAACTACGAGCAGTACTTC	CASSQDVGQNYEQYF
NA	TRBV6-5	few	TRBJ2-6	TGTGCCAGCAGTTATTCAGGGCTTAGGGGCTCTGGGGCCAACGTCCTGACTTTC	CASSYSGLRGSGANVLTF
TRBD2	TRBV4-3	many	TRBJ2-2	TGCGCCAGCAGCCAAGGGCGGGGGGCGCGGGAGCTGTTTTTT	CASSQGRGARELFF
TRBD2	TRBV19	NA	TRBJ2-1	TGTGCCAGCACTAGAGCGGGGATCGGTGAGCAGTTCTTC	CASTRAGIGEQFF
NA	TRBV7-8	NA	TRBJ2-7	TGTGCCAGCAGCTTAGGTAAACGGAGCCAACCCCACTACGAGCAGTACTTC	CASSLGKRSQPHYEQYF
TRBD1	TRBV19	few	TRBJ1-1	TGTGCCAGTAGTATAGATATCGGGACAGTTCTGAACACTGAAGCTTTCTTT	CASSIDIGTVLNTEAFF
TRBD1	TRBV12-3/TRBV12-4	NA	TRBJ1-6	TGTGCCAGCCAACAGGGGGGTTATAATTCACCCCTCCACTTT	CASQQGGYNSPLHF
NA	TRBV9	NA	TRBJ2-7	TGTGCCAGCAGCGCCGCAGGGCAGTCCTACGAGCAGTACTTC	CASSAAGQSYEQYF
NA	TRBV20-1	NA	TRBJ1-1	TGCAGTGCTAGACGACAGTCAGTATTGAACACTGAAGCTTTCTTT	CSARRQSVLNTEAFF
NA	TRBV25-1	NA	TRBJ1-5	TGTGCCAGCAGTGAATATATCGGCGACAATCAGCCCCAGCATTTT	CASSEYIGDNQPQHF
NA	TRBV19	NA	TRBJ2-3	TGTGCCAGTAGTATCCTGGATACGCAGTATTTT	CASSILDTQYF
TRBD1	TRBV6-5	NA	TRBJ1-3	TGTGCCAGCAGTTACTTCGGGACAGGTGGAAACACCATATATTTT	CASSYFGTGGNTIYF
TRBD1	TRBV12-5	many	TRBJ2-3	TGTGCCGAGACGGGACAGGGAACAGATACGCAGTATTTT	CAETGQGTDTQYF
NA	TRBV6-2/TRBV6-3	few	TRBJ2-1	TGTGCCAGCAGTTACTCGATGGCGAGAGCGGTTAACAATGAGCAGTTCTTC	CASSYSMARAVNNEQFF
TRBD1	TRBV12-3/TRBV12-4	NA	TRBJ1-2	TGTGCCAGCAGTTTAGAGGGACAGGGGGACGGCTACACCTTC	CASSLEGQGDGYTF
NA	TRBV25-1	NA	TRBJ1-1	TGTGCCAGCAGTGATCTGGGGCAGGGTGGGGGGAACACTGAAGCTTTCTTT	CASSDLGQGGGNTEAFF
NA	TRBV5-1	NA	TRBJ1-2	TGCGCCAGCAGGTCCGTTGATAACTATGGCTACACCTTC	CASRSVDNYGYTF
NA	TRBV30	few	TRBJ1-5	TGTGCCTGGAGTGTCGATTACGATCAGCCCCAGCATTTT	CAWSVDYDQPQHF
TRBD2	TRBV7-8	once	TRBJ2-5	TGTGCCAGCAAGATAACCGGGACTAGCGGGCAAAGGGGAGAGACCCAGTACTTC	CASKITGTSGQRGETQYF
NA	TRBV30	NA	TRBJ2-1	TGTGCCTGGAGTGTACAGAAGGGGAATGAGCAGTTCTTC	CAWSVQKGNEQFF
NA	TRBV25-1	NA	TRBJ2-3	TGTGCCAGCAGGAAGGCTTCAGATACGCAGTATTTT	CASRKASDTQYF
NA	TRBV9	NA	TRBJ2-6	TGTGCCACCTCGAGCTCTGGGGCCAACGTCCTGACTTTC	CATSSSGANVLTF
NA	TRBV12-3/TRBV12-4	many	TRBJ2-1	TGTGCCAGCGGAGTGGCCCTAGCTCGGTTGGGCAATGAGCAGTTCTTC	CASGVALARLGNEQFF
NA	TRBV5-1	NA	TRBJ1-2	TGCGCCAGCAGCCCGGAGGGAGGGAGAAGCTACACCTTC	CASSPEGGRSYTF
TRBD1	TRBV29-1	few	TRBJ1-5	TGCAGCGCGGGACAGGACAATCAGCCCCAGCATTTT	CSAGQDNQPQHF
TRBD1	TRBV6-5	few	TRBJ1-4	TGTGCCAGCAGCTACCTGGACAGGGGTAATGAAAAACTGTTTTTT	CASSYLDRGNEKLFF
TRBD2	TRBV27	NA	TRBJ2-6	TGTGCCAGCAGTCCTACAAGCGGGGGTAGCTCTGGGGCCAACGTCCTGACTTTC	CASSPTSGGSSGANVLTF
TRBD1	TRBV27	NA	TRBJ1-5	TGTGCCAGCAGTTTATCTGGGGACAGGGGTCAGCCCCAGCATTTT	CASSLSGDRGQPQHF
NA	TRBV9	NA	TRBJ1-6	TGTGCCAGCAGCGACGGGGGTTCAGCCCTCCACTTT	CASSDGGSALHF
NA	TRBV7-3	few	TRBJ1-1	TGTGCCAGCAGCTTTGGGGGGGACTACCGAACAATATTT	CASSFGGDYRTIF
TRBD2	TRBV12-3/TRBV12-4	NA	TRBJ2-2	TGTGCCAGCAGTCCCAGACGGGCTAGCGGGAGGGCCGGGGAGCTGTTTTTT	CASSPRRASGRAGELFF
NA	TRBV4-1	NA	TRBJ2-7	TGCGCCAGCAGCCACGCTAGGGACAACTACGAGCAGTACTTC	CASSHARDNYEQYF
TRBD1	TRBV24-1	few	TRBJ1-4	TGTGCCACCAGTGATTTGAGGGACAGGGCATGTAAGGAAAAACTGTTTTTT	CATSDLRDRACKEKLFF
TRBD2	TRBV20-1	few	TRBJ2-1	TGCAGTGCCCTCACGACTAGCGGGAGCTACAATGAGCAGTTCTTC	CSALTTSGSYNEQFF
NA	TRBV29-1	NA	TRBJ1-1	TGCAGCGTTGCCCCCCGGATCGGAAACACTGAAGCTTTCTTT	CSVAPRIGNTEAFF
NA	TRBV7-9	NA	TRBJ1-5	TGTGCCAGCGAAGGGGGATACGGCAATCAGCCCCAGCATTTT	CASEGGYGNQPQHF
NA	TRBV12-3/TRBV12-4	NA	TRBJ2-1	TGTGCCAGCAGTTTACGGATAAACAATGAGCAGTTCTTC	CASSLRINNEQFF
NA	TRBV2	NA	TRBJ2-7	TGTGCCAGCAGTGACTCATTACGCGAGCAGTACTTC	CASSDSLREQYF